Listed below are T cell receptor beta chains from one sample, sequenced in a study of beta chain features in type 1 diabetes. Using immunoSEQ multiplex PCR, the repertoire was profiled, and TCRdb retains in-frame clones only, with some absent. Of about 450,000 clones listed, 11% were seen once; the top ten hold 0.04% to 0.05%. Material: naive CD4+ T cells from blood. The source of these receptors is a woman aged 18-29 years in good health. Each CDR3 is given with its conserved first and last residue. The D gene is left open where the match is weak. Some rows have no size entry. The others give once, few or many, or a class for an expanded clone.

size: few
V: TRBV4-3
J: TRBJ2-5
D: TRBD1
DNA: TGCGCCAGCAGCCAGGGGTACCGAAGAGACAGACAGGGGAACCTTCAAGAGACCCAGTACTTC
CDR3: CASSQGYRRDRQGNLQETQYF

size: few
V: TRBV6-5
J: TRBJ1-3
D: -
DNA: TGTGCCAGTTCACCCCAGGGGACGACTGGAAACACCATATATTTT
CDR3: CASSPQGTTGNTIYF

size: -
V: TRBV28
J: TRBJ1-6
D: TRBD1
DNA: TGTGCCAGCAGCCCCCAGGGGGAGGGGTATTCACCCCTCCACTTT
CDR3: CASSPQGEGYSPLHF

size: -
V: TRBV30
J: TRBJ2-1
D: -
DNA: TGTGCCTGGAGTCTAGGGGGTGAGCAGTTCTTC
CDR3: CAWSLGGEQFF

size: -
V: TRBV9
J: TRBJ2-7
D: TRBD1
DNA: TGTGCCAGCGGGACAGGGGTGTACGAGCAGTACTTC
CDR3: CASGTGVYEQYF

size: few
V: TRBV4-3
J: TRBJ1-2
D: -
DNA: TGCGCCAGCAGTGAACAGCGGGGCCGGCCCCTGCATGGCTACACCTTC
CDR3: CASSEQRGRPLHGYTF

size: few
V: TRBV7-9
J: TRBJ2-5
D: -
DNA: TGTGCCAGCAGCCAACAGGGTTGGCAAGAGACCCAGTACTTC
CDR3: CASSQQGWQETQYF

size: -
V: TRBV11-1
J: TRBJ2-1
D: -
DNA: TGTGCCAGCAGCTTTAACAGGGCCGGCAATGAGCAGTTCTTC
CDR3: CASSFNRAGNEQFF

size: few
V: TRBV29-1
J: TRBJ2-5
D: -
DNA: TGCAGCGTTGACTCTGGAGACGGTGGGGAGACCCAGTACTTC
CDR3: CSVDSGDGGETQYF

size: -
V: TRBV7-9
J: TRBJ1-1
D: -
DNA: TGTGCCGTCATTAAAGATGAAGCTTTCTTT
CDR3: CAVIKDEAFF

size: -
V: TRBV29-1
J: TRBJ2-7
D: TRBD1
DNA: TGCAGCGTTGAAGGTGGGGGACAGGGAGCCTACGAGCAGTACTTC
CDR3: CSVEGGGQGAYEQYF

size: -
V: TRBV2
J: TRBJ2-2
D: -
DNA: TGTGCCAGCAGTGATGAGTGGGCCGGGGAGCTGTTTTTT
CDR3: CASSDEWAGELFF

size: -
V: TRBV18
J: TRBJ2-1
D: TRBD2
DNA: TGTGCCAGCTCACTCGGACTAGCGGGACACAATGAGCAGTTCTTC
CDR3: CASSLGLAGHNEQFF

size: -
V: TRBV9
J: TRBJ2-1
D: -
DNA: TGTGCCAGCAGCGTAGGTCCCCGCAACAATGAGCAGTTCTTC
CDR3: CASSVGPRNNEQFF

size: -
V: TRBV7-2
J: TRBJ2-5
D: -
DNA: TGTGCCAGCAGGGTAGCCACCGCGAAAAGCGGGGAGACCCAGTACTTC
CDR3: CASRVATAKSGETQYF

size: -
V: TRBV14
J: TRBJ2-7
D: -
DNA: TGTGCCAGCAGCCAGGCCTACGAGCAGTACTTC
CDR3: CASSQAYEQYF

size: -
V: TRBV7-9
J: TRBJ2-1
D: TRBD1
DNA: TGTGCCAGCAGTCCCGGACAGGGTGAGTTCTTC
CDR3: CASSPGQGEFF

size: few
V: TRBV7-9
J: TRBJ2-7
D: -
DNA: TGTGCCAGCAGCTTAGGCGGGCCCTCCTACGAGCAGTACTTC
CDR3: CASSLGGPSYEQYF

size: -
V: TRBV7-6
J: TRBJ2-3
D: TRBD2
DNA: TGTGCCAGCAGCTTAGAGGCACTAGCGGGATACTCTAGCACAGATACGCAGTATTTT
CDR3: CASSLEALAGYSSTDTQYF

size: few
V: TRBV5-1
J: TRBJ2-1
D: -
DNA: TGCGCCAGCAGCCCTCCAAACGTGGACGAGCAGTTCTTC
CDR3: CASSPPNVDEQFF

size: -
V: TRBV29-1
J: TRBJ1-2
D: -
DNA: TGCAGCGTCTTCCAGGTGGGCTACACCTTC
CDR3: CSVFQVGYTF

size: few
V: TRBV7-8
J: TRBJ2-7
D: TRBD1
DNA: TGTGCCAGCAGCTCCAGTCGGGACAGGTATTACGAGCAGTACTTC
CDR3: CASSSSRDRYYEQYF

size: -
V: TRBV21-1
J: TRBJ2-5
D: -
DNA: TGTGCCAGCAGGCTAGCGATGAGTGAGACCCAGTACTTC
CDR3: CASRLAMSETQYF

size: -
V: TRBV30
J: TRBJ1-5
D: TRBD1
DNA: TGTGCCTGGAGTATATGGGTATCGACAGGGAGTGGCAATCAGCCCCAGCATTTT
CDR3: CAWSIWVSTGSGNQPQHF

size: -
V: TRBV7-8
J: TRBJ2-1
D: TRBD1
DNA: TGTGCCAGCAGCTACAGGGACAGCTCCTACAATGAGCAGTTCTTC
CDR3: CASSYRDSSYNEQFF

size: -
V: TRBV11-2
J: TRBJ2-5
D: TRBD2
DNA: TGTGCCAGCAGCCGCGGGAGTCTTGAGACCCAGTACTTC
CDR3: CASSRGSLETQYF

size: -
V: TRBV7-9
J: TRBJ2-2
D: -
DNA: TGTGCCAGCAGCTCCCGGATCGGGGCCGGGGAGCTGTTTTTT
CDR3: CASSSRIGAGELFF

size: few
V: TRBV6-5
J: TRBJ2-1
D: TRBD1
DNA: TGTGCCAGCAGCACCGGACAGGCCCTTGTAGGTGAGCAGTTCTTC
CDR3: CASSTGQALVGEQFF

size: -
V: TRBV11-2
J: TRBJ1-3
D: -
DNA: TGTGCCAGCAGCTTAGTTGGAAACACCATATATTTT
CDR3: CASSLVGNTIYF

size: few
V: TRBV4-3
J: TRBJ2-1
D: -
DNA: TGCGCCAGCAGCCAAGATTTGAGGGGCCCCTACAATGAGCAGTTCTTC
CDR3: CASSQDLRGPYNEQFF

size: few
V: TRBV7-6
J: TRBJ2-7
D: -
DNA: TGTGCCAGCAGCTTTAGTTTGGCCGGTCGGAGACTAGATAGGGACGAGCAGTACTTC
CDR3: CASSFSLAGRRLDRDEQYF

size: few
V: TRBV5-1
J: TRBJ2-3
D: TRBD1
DNA: TGCGCCAGCAGCTTGTGGGACAGGGGAACCGGGGATACGCAGTATTTT
CDR3: CASSLWDRGTGDTQYF

size: few
V: TRBV10-3
J: TRBJ2-2
D: -
DNA: TGTGCCATCAGTGAGTCCCCCGGTTCCGGGGAGCTGTTTTTT
CDR3: CAISESPGSGELFF

size: -
V: TRBV4-3
J: TRBJ2-7
D: -
DNA: TGCGCCAGCAGCCCGTCCGTTATAACGACCTACGAGCAGTACTTC
CDR3: CASSPSVITTYEQYF

size: -
V: TRBV9
J: TRBJ2-3
D: -
DNA: TGTGCCAGCAGCGCCGGACTTAGCACAGATACGCAGTATTTT
CDR3: CASSAGLSTDTQYF

size: few
V: TRBV5-6
J: TRBJ2-1
D: -
DNA: TGTGCCAGCAGATTTCTTCCGGGTGAGCAGTTCTTC
CDR3: CASRFLPGEQFF

size: few
V: TRBV6-6
J: TRBJ1-2
D: -
DNA: TGTGCCAGCAGTTTAAGATCTAATGGCTACACCTTC
CDR3: CASSLRSNGYTF

size: many
V: TRBV29-1
J: TRBJ2-3
D: TRBD1
DNA: TGCAGCGTCCGGACAGGGTTAAGCACAGATACGCAGTATTTT
CDR3: CSVRTGLSTDTQYF

size: few
V: TRBV29-1
J: TRBJ2-3
D: -
DNA: TGCAGCGTTGAAATGCAGGGCCAAGATACGCAGTATTTT
CDR3: CSVEMQGQDTQYF

size: -
V: TRBV28
J: TRBJ2-6
D: -
DNA: TGTGCCAGCAGCCAGGGATACGGTGGGGCCAACGTCCTGACTTTC
CDR3: CASSQGYGGANVLTF

size: many
V: TRBV15
J: TRBJ2-4
D: -
DNA: TGTGCCACCAGCAGAGAGTTGGCCCAAAACATTCAGTACTTC
CDR3: CATSRELAQNIQYF

size: -
V: TRBV25-1
J: TRBJ2-5
D: TRBD1
DNA: TGTGCCAGCAGTAAGGGACAGTTGAAAGAGACCCAGTACTTC
CDR3: CASSKGQLKETQYF

size: -
V: TRBV2
J: TRBJ1-5
D: -
DNA: TGTGCCAGCAGTGAGACGGGCGGAAGGAGTCAGCCCCAGCATTTT
CDR3: CASSETGGRSQPQHF

size: -
V: TRBV30
J: TRBJ2-1
D: TRBD1
DNA: TGTGCCTGGAGTGGGGACAGTATATACAATGAGCAGTTCTTC
CDR3: CAWSGDSIYNEQFF

size: -
V: TRBV29-1
J: TRBJ2-3
D: -
DNA: TGCAGCGTTGAGAGGGACTTCACAGATACGCAGTATTTT
CDR3: CSVERDFTDTQYF

size: -
V: TRBV7-2
J: TRBJ2-5
D: -
DNA: TGTGCCAGCAGCCTGGGTATCCATCGGGAGACCCAGTACTTC
CDR3: CASSLGIHRETQYF

size: few
V: TRBV18
J: TRBJ2-5
D: -
DNA: TGTGCCAGCTCACCGAGGCTAGATCAGACCCAGTACTTC
CDR3: CASSPRLDQTQYF

size: -
V: TRBV2
J: TRBJ1-2
D: TRBD1
DNA: TGTGCCAGGGGGACAGGGGACGGCTACACCTTC
CDR3: CARGTGDGYTF

size: -
V: TRBV4-3
J: TRBJ2-1
D: -
DNA: TGCGCCAGCAGCAGTGCCCCACAGGGCCGGGGTGGGGATGAGCAGTTCTTC
CDR3: CASSSAPQGRGGDEQFF

size: few
V: TRBV28
J: TRBJ1-4
D: -
DNA: TGTGCCAGCAGTCCAGACTGGACGAATGAAAAACTGTTTTTT
CDR3: CASSPDWTNEKLFF